This TCR beta chain was observed in a study of T cells in Graves' hyperthyroidism and ophthalmopathy. Whole-study context: Peripheral blood was taken when the disease was first diagnosed, before any treatment began.

Looked up from germline, CDR1 is SGHTA and CDR2 is FQGTGA. V lost 4 bases to trimming and J lost 9 bases, with 13 bases between them. The CDR3 spans 13 residues. Study-wide points: Ophthalmopathy could be told apart from stable hyperthyroidism with a 13 V-J model.

RNA transcripts provided the source from which TCR beta CDR3 regions were amplified. TCR CDR3 underwent first-round RT-PCR with the HTBI primer set. A single record per CDR3 protein comes from TCRdb applying MiXCR to the multiplex PCR reads. The data hold approximately 400,000 distinct CDR3 sequences, with about a sixth observed a single time. In this sample, this clonotype turned up many times. Its antigen is unidentified. The clonotype comes from a woman between 18 and 29 years old with Graves' hyperthyroidism. Material: blood. The J gene is TRBJ2-1, the V gene TRBV7-3; D may be TRBD2 (7 bases). CDR3 amino acids: CASSWGGHGEQFF. CDR3 coding DNA: TGTGCCAGCAGCTGGGGGGGCCATGGTGAGCAGTTCTTC. Full variable domain (missing parts from reference TRBV7-3 and TRBJ2-1): GAGVSQTPSNKVTEKGKYVELRCDPISGHTALYWYRQSLGQGPEFLIYFQGTGAADDSGLPNDRFFAVRPEGSVSTLKIQRTERGDSAVYLCASSWGGHGEQFFGPGTRLTVL.